This TCR beta chain is from a study of cytomegalovirus exposure and HLA in healthy donors. In the study overall: An early release of data contained about 85 million unique TCRs, which came from HLA-typed donors.

Use of 60 Vbeta and 13 Jbeta primers characterized the PCR. The table came from immunoSEQ multiplex PCR; TCRdb's copy has only in-frame clones and leaves some out. The sample totals about 160,000 clones. Germline assignment: CDR1 LNHNV and CDR2 YYDKDF (reference sequence). V trimming: 3 bases; J trimming: 2 bases; junction bases outside the gene matches: 3. The CDR3 has 14 amino acids. The clonotype was recovered from a woman aged 55-69 years in good health and CMV-seronegative. The sequencing input was PBMCs. The gene calls are TRBV15 and TRBJ2-7, with 8 bases matching TRBD1. CDR3 bases: TGTGCCACCAGCAGGGACAGGGCTACCTACGAGCAGTACTTC. This codes for CATSRDRATYEQYF.